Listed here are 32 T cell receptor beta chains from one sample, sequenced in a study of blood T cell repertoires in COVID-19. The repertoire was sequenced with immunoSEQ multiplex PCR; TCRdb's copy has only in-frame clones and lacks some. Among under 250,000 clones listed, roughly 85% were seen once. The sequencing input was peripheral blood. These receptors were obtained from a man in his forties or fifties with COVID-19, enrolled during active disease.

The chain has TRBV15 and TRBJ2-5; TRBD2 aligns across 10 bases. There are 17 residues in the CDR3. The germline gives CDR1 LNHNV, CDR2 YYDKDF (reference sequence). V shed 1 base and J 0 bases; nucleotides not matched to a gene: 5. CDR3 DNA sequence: TGTGCCACCAGCAGAGCGGGGACTAGCGTTTACCAAGAGACCCAGTACTTC. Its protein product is CATSRAGTSVYQETQYF.

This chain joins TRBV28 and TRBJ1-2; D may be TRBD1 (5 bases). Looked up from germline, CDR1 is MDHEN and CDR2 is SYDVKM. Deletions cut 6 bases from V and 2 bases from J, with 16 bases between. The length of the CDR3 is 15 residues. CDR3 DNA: TGTGCCAGCAGCTGGGGTGGACAATCGAACTATGGCTACACCTTC. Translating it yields CASSWGGQSNYGYTF.

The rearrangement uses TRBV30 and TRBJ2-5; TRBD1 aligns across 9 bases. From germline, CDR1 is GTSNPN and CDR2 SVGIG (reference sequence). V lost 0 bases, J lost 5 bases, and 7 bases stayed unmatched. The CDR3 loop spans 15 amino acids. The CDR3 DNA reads TGTGCCTGGAGTGTACGGGGGACAGGGTACGAGACCCAGTACTTC. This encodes CAWSVRGTGYETQYF.

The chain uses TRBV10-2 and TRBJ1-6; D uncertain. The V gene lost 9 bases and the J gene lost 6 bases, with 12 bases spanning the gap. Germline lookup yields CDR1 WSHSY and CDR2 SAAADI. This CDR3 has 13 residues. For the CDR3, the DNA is TGCGCCAGTACGCAGGCCAGTAATTCACCCCTCCACTTT. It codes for CASTQASNSPLHF.

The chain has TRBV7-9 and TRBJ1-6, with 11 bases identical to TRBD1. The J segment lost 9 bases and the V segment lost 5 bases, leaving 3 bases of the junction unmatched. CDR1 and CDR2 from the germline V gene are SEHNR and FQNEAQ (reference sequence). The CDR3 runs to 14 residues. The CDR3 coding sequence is TGTGCCAGCAGCCCAGGACAGGGGGCTTCACCCCTCCACTTT. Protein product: CASSPGQGASPLHF.

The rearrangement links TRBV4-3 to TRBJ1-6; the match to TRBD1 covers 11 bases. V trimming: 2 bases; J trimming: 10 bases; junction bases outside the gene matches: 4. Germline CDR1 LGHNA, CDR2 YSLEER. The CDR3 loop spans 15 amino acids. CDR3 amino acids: CASSQWGTGGSPLHF. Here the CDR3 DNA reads TGCGCCAGCAGCCAATGGGGGACAGGGGGGTCACCCCTCCACTTT.

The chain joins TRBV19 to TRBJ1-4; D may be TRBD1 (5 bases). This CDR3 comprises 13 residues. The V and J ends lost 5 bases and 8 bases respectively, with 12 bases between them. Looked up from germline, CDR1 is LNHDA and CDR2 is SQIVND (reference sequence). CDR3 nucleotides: TGTGCCAGTAGTCTCGCAGGGTTGGAAAAACTGTTTTTT. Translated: CASSLAGLEKLFF.

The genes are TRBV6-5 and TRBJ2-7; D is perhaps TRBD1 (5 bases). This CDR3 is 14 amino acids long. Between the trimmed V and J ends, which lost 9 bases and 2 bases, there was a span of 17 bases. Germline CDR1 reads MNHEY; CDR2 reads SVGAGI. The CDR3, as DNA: TGTGCCAGTGCGACAGATTTTGGCACCTACGAGCAGTACTTC. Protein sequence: CASATDFGTYEQYF.

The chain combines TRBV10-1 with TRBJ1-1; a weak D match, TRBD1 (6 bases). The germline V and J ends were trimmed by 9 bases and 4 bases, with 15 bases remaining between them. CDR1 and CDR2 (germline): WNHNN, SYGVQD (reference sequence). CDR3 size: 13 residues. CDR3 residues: CASRQERGTEAFF. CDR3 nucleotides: TGCGCCAGTAGACAGGAGAGGGGCACTGAAGCTTTCTTT.

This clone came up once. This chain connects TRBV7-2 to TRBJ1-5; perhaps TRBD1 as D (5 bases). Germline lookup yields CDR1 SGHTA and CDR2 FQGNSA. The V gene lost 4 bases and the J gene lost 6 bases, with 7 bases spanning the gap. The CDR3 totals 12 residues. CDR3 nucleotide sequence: TGTGCCAGCAGCTCGCAGGGTCAGCCCCAGCATTTT. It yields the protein CASSSQGQPQHF.

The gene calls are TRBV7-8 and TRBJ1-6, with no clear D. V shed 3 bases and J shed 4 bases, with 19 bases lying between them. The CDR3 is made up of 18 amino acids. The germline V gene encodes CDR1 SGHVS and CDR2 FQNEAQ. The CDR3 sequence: CASSFLTGAPPYNSPLHF. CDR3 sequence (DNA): TGTGCCAGCAGCTTTCTGACGGGAGCTCCCCCTTATAATTCACCCCTCCACTTT.

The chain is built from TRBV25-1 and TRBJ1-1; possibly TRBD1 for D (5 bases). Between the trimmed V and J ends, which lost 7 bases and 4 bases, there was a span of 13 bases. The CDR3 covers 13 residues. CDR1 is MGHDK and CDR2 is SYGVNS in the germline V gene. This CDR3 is CASTLKGVTEAFF. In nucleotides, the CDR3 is TGTGCCAGCACATTAAAAGGGGTCACTGAAGCTTTCTTT. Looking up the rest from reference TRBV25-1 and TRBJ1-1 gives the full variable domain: EADIYQTPRYLVIGTGKKITLECSQTMGHDKMYWYQQDPGMELHLIHYSYGVNSTEKGDLSSESTVSRIRTEHFPLTLESARPSHTSQYLCASTLKGVTEAFFGQGTRLTVV.

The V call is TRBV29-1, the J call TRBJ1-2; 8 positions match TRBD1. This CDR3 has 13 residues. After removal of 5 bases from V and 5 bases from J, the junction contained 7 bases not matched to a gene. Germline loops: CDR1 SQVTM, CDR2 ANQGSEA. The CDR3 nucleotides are TGCAGCGTTCTCGGACAGGGAGGGTATGGCTACACCTTC. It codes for CSVLGQGGYGYTF.

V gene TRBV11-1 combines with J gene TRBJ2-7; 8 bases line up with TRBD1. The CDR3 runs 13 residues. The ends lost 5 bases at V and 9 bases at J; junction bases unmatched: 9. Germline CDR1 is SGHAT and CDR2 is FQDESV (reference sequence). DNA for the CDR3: TGTGCCAGCAGCCCCGAGGGGACAGGATGGCAGTACTTC. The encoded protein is CASSPEGTGWQYF.

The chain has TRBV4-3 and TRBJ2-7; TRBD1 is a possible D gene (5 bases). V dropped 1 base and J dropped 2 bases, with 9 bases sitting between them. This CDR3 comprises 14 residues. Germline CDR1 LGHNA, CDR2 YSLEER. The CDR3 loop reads CASSQVGRPYEQYF. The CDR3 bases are TGCGCCAGCAGCCAAGTGGGGCGGCCCTACGAGCAGTACTTC.

CDR3 sequence (DNA): TGTGCCAGCAGCCAAGAGGGGGGAACAGATACGCAGTATTTT. This gives the protein CASSQEGGTDTQYF. The V and J genes are TRBV3-1 (or the pseudogene TRBV3-2) and TRBJ2-3, with a tentative D call TRBD2 (6 bases). Germline V gene data show CDR1 as LGHDT and CDR2 as YNNKEL (reference sequence). Trimming left V 0 bases short and J 3 bases short, with 7 bases between. The CDR3 is 14 amino acids.

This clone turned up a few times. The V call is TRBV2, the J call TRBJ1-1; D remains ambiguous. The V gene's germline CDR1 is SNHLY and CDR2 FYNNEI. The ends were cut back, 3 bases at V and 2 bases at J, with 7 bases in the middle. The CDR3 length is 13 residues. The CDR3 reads CASSDRINTEAFF. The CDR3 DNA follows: TGTGCCAGCAGTGACAGGATCAACACTGAAGCTTTCTTT. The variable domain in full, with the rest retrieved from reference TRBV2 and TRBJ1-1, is EPEVTQTPSHQVTQMGQEVILRCVPISNHLYFYWYRQILGQKVEFLVSFYNNEISEKSEIFDDQFSVERPDGSNFTLKIRSTKLEDSAMYFCASSDRINTEAFFGQGTRLTVV.

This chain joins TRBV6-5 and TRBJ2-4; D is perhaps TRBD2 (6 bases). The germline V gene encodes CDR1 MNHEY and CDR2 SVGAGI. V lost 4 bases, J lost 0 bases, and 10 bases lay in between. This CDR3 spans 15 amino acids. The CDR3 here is CASSSLGGAKNIQYF. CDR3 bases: TGTGCCAGCAGTTCCCTCGGGGGAGCCAAAAACATTCAGTACTTC.

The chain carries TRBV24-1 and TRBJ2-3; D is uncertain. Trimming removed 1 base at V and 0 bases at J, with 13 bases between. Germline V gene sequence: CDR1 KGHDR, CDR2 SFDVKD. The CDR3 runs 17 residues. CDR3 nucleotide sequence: TGTGCCACCAGTGATTTAAGTACTTTTTCGAGCACAGATACGCAGTATTTT. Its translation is CATSDLSTFSSTDTQYF.

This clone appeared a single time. CDR3 residues: CATSRGENYGYTF. Written as DNA, the CDR3 is TGTGCCACCAGCAGGGGAGAAAACTATGGCTACACCTTC. V and J are TRBV15 and TRBJ1-2; no reliable D call. Germline CDR1 LNHNV, CDR2 YYDKDF (reference sequence). The CDR3 contains 13 residues. V lost 3 bases and J lost 2, with 7 bases in between.

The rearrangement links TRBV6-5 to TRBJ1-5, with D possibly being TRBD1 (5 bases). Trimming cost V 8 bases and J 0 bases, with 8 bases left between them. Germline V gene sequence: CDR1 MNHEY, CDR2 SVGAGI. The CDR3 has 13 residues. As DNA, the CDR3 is TGTGCCAGCCGACAGAATAGCAATCAGCCCCAGCATTTT. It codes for CASRQNSNQPQHF.

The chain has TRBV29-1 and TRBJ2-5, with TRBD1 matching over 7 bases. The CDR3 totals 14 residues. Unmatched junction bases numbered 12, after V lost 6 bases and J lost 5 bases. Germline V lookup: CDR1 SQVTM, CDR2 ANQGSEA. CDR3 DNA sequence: TGCAGCGTCGACGGACAGGCGCCAAGGGAGACCCAGTACTTC. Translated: CSVDGQAPRETQYF. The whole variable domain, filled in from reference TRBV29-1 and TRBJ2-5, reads SAVISQKPSRDICQRGTSLTIQCQVDSQVTMMFWYRQQPGQSLTLIATANQGSEATYESGFVIDKFPISRPNLTFSTLTVSNMSPEDSSIYLCSVDGQAPRETQYFGPGTRLLVL.

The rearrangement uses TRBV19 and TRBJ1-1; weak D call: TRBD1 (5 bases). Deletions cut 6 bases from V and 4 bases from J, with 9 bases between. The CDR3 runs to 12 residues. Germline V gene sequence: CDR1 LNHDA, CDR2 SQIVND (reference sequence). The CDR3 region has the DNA TGTGCCAGTAGAGGGGTGGGCACTGAAGCTTTCTTT. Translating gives CASRGVGTEAFF.

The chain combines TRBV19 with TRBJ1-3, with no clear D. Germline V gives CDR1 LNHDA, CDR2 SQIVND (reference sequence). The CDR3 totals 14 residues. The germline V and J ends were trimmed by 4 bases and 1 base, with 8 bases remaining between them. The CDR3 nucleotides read TGTGCCAGTAGTACCACTGAATCTGGAAACACCATATATTTT. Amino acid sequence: CASSTTESGNTIYF.

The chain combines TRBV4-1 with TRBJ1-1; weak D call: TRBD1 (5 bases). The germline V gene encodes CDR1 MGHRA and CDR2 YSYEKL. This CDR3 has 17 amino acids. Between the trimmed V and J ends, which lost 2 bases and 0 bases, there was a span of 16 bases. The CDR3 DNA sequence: TGCGCCAGCAGCCAAATTCTTGGACAAAGTATGAACACTGAAGCTTTCTTT. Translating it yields CASSQILGQSMNTEAFF.

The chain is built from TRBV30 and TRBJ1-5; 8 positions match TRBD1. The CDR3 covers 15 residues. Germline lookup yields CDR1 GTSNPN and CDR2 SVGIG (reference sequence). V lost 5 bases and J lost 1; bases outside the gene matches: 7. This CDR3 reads CAWGTGGGSNQPQHF. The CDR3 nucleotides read TGTGCCTGGGGGACAGGAGGCGGGAGCAATCAGCCCCAGCATTTT.

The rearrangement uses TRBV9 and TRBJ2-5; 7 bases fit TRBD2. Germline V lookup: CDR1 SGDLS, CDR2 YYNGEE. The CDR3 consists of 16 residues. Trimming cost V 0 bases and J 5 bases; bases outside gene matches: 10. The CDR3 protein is CASSVGPEAGIETQYF. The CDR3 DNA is TGTGCCAGCAGCGTAGGACCCGAAGCGGGAATCGAGACCCAGTACTTC.

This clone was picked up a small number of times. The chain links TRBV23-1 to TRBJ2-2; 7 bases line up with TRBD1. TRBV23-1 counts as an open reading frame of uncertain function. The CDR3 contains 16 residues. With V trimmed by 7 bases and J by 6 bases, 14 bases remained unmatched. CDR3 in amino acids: CASTPKGTGEAGELFF. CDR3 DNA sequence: TGCGCCAGCACCCCAAAGGGTACAGGGGAAGCCGGGGAGCTGTTTTTT.

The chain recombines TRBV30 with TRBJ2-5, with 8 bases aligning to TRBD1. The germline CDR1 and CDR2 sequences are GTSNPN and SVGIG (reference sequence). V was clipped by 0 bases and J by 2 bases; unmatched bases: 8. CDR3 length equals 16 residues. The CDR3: CAWSVRTGGWQETQYF. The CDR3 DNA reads TGTGCCTGGAGTGTTCGTACAGGGGGTTGGCAAGAGACCCAGTACTTC.

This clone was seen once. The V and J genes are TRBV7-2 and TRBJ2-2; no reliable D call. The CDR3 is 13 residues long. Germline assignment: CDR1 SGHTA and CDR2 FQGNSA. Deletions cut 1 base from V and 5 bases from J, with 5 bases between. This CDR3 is CASSLELTGELFF. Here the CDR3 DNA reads TGTGCCAGCAGCTTAGAACTTACCGGGGAGCTGTTTTTT.

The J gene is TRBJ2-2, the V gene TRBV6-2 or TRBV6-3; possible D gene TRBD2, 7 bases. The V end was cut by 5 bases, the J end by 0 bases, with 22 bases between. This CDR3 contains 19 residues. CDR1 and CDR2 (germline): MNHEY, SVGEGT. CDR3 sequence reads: CASSSPGGRNTSNTGELFF. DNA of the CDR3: TGTGCCAGCAGTAGTCCCGGGGGGCGAAATACCTCGAACACCGGGGAGCTGTTTTTT.

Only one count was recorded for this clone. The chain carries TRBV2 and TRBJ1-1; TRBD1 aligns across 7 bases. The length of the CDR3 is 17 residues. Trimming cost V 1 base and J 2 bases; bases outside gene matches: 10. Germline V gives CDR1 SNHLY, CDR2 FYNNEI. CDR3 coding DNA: TGTGCCAGCAGTGAAGACGGGGAGCAGGGGGACAACACTGAAGCTTTCTTT. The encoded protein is CASSEDGEQGDNTEAFF.